Listed below are T cell receptor beta chains from one sample, sequenced in a study of beta chain features in type 1 diabetes. Assay: immunoSEQ multiplex PCR; the TCRdb copy retains only in-frame clones and omits some. The sample lists approximately 60,000 clones; approximately 59% were seen once. The source material was Tregs from blood. The receptor source for this set is a woman aged 18-29 years in good health. Both conserved end residues are part of each CDR3. D genes are given only for firm matches. The size entry is marked missing in some rows and otherwise reads once, few, many or a size class.

TRBV4-3	NA	TRBJ2-1	few	TGCGCCAGCAGCCAAGATCCTCCCTTTATGGGGCAGAGCTCCTACAATGAGCAGTTCTTC	CASSQDPPFMGQSSYNEQFF
TRBV2	TRBD1	TRBJ2-7	few	TGTGCCAGCACCGGGACAGGGGGCGGCGAGCAGTACTTC	CASTGTGGGEQYF
TRBV5-6	TRBD2	TRBJ2-5	NA	TGTGCCAGCAGCTTGGGACTAGCGGGGGGGCTGTCGGAGACCCAGTACTTC	CASSLGLAGGLSETQYF
TRBV14	TRBD1	TRBJ2-1	NA	TGTGCCAGCAGCCAACGCGGGACAGGGAGTCGCAATGAGCAGTTCTTC	CASSQRGTGSRNEQFF
TRBV7-2	TRBD1	TRBJ1-6	few	TGTGCCAGCAGCTACTGGACAGGGAGCGCTGGGGCCCTCCACTTT	CASSYWTGSAGALHF
TRBV7-2	NA	TRBJ1-5	NA	TGTGCCAGCAGCTTAGTGGGAGGTTACAATCAGCCCCAGCATTTT	CASSLVGGYNQPQHF
TRBV6-1	NA	TRBJ1-1	NA	TGTGCCAGCAGTCGCGGGAGCACTGAAGCTTTCTTT	CASSRGSTEAFF
TRBV5-1	NA	TRBJ1-3	NA	TGCGCCAGCAGCTCTCAGGGTCGCTCTGGAAACACCATATATTTT	CASSSQGRSGNTIYF
TRBV30	NA	TRBJ1-6	once	TGTGCCTGGAGCGCCTTTATGCGCCCCCTCCACTTT	CAWSAFMRPLHF
TRBV5-1	TRBD1	TRBJ1-3	NA	TGCGCCAGCAGCCTTGACAGGGTCTCTGGAAACACCATATATTTT	CASSLDRVSGNTIYF
TRBV14	NA	TRBJ2-3	NA	TGTGCCAGCAGCCCCCTTGGGGGGTTCACAGATACGCAGTATTTT	CASSPLGGFTDTQYF
TRBV7-2	NA	TRBJ2-3	NA	TGTGCCAGCAGCTTAGAGCGAGCAGATACGCAGTATTTT	CASSLERADTQYF
TRBV6-6	TRBD2	TRBJ2-7	NA	TGTGCCAGCAGGGGGACTAGCGGGAGAACGGAGCAGTACTTC	CASRGTSGRTEQYF
TRBV13	NA	TRBJ2-7	NA	TGTGCCAGCAGCCGCCCCGGACTGTTATACGAGCAGTACTTC	CASSRPGLLYEQYF
TRBV21-1	NA	TRBJ1-3	few	TGTGCCAGCAGTGAGAAAATAGCTACAACACCACGAAACACCATATATTTT	CASSEKIATTPRNTIYF
TRBV27	NA	TRBJ1-1	NA	TGTGCCAGCAGTTGGGGGCGGACCTGGCAGACTGAAGCTTTCTTT	CASSWGRTWQTEAFF
TRBV4-1	NA	TRBJ1-2	once	TGCGCCAGCAGCCCGGGACTTTCTTATGGCTACACCTTC	CASSPGLSYGYTF
TRBV7-9	TRBD1	TRBJ1-2	NA	TGTGCCAGCAGCTCAGGGGGCGCTGATGGCTACACCTTC	CASSSGGADGYTF
TRBV5-1	TRBD2	TRBJ2-3	NA	TGCGCCAGCAGCTTGGCTGCTAGCGGTTCTAGCACAGATACGCAGTATTTT	CASSLAASGSSTDTQYF
TRBV5-1	NA	TRBJ2-5	once	TGCGCCAGCAGCTTGGCCGGCTACTATCAAGAGACCCAGTACTTC	CASSLAGYYQETQYF
TRBV7-9	TRBD1	TRBJ2-2	NA	TGTGCCAGCAGGCGGACAGGGTCTGACACCGGGGAGCTGTTTTTT	CASRRTGSDTGELFF
TRBV6-6	NA	TRBJ2-1	NA	TGTGCCAGCAGTTACTCTCTGCGGACAGTATACAATGAGCAGTTCTTC	CASSYSLRTVYNEQFF
TRBV5-1	TRBD2	TRBJ2-1	NA	TGCGCCAGCAGCTTAGGAAATAGCGGGGATTACTACAATGAGCAGTTCTTC	CASSLGNSGDYYNEQFF
TRBV15	TRBD1	TRBJ1-1	few	TGTGCCACCAGCCCAGGGACAGCGTACGAAGCTTTCTTT	CATSPGTAYEAFF
TRBV6-5	TRBD1	TRBJ2-1	NA	TGTGCCAGCAGTTCGGCCGGGACAGGGAGAGATGAGCAGTTCTTC	CASSSAGTGRDEQFF
TRBV7-2	TRBD1	TRBJ1-5	NA	TGTGCCAGCAGCGTGACAGGGGTTGGACAGCCCCAGCATTTT	CASSVTGVGQPQHF
TRBV10-3	NA	TRBJ2-7	NA	TGTGCCAGCTCCAGCGGATCCTACGAGCAGTACTTC	CASSSGSYEQYF
TRBV4-2	TRBD2	TRBJ2-1	once	TGTGCCAGCAGCCAAGACCCCCGGACTAGCGGGGGGGGCAATGAGCAGTTCTTC	CASSQDPRTSGGGNEQFF
TRBV7-9	NA	TRBJ1-2	NA	TGTGCCAGCAGGCCCCCCCGGAGTCCCCGGCTTGGCTACACCTTC	CASRPPRSPRLGYTF
TRBV19	NA	TRBJ1-5	NA	TGTGCCAGCCCGGTACACAGGGCCATCAATCAGCCCCAGCATTTT	CASPVHRAINQPQHF
TRBV6-5	TRBD1	TRBJ2-2	few	TGTGCCAGCAGAAGACAGGGGGCGAACACCGGGGAGCTGTTTTTT	CASRRQGANTGELFF
TRBV30	TRBD2	TRBJ2-5	NA	TGTGCCTGCTCCCGGGGGACTAGCGGGGGGGCAAGAGAGACCCAGTACTTC	CACSRGTSGGARETQYF
TRBV6-6	NA	TRBJ2-7	NA	TGTGCCAGCAGTTACTTTGGGGGAGGTTCCTACGAGCAGTACTTC	CASSYFGGGSYEQYF
TRBV7-7	NA	TRBJ2-2	NA	TGTGCTACCCCCCAGACAGGCGGGTACACCGGGGAGCTGTTTTTT	CATPQTGGYTGELFF
TRBV7-3	TRBD2	TRBJ2-3	NA	TGTGCCAGCAGCTTTGGACTAGCGGGGCGGGATACGCAGTATTTT	CASSFGLAGRDTQYF
TRBV4-3	NA	TRBJ1-2	once	TGCGCCAGCAGCCGACGGAACGGCGGAGAGGAGACCTTC	CASSRRNGGEETF
TRBV30	TRBD1	TRBJ1-4	NA	TGTGCCTCCGGACAGGGGGCAGAAAAACTGTTTTTT	CASGQGAEKLFF
TRBV4-1	TRBD2	TRBJ2-3	few	TGCGCCAGCAGCCAAGCGAGACTAGCGGGACAAGATACGCAGTATTTT	CASSQARLAGQDTQYF
TRBV7-9	TRBD1	TRBJ2-5	NA	TGTGCCAGCAGCTCTGGGACAGGACAAGAGACCCAGTACTTC	CASSSGTGQETQYF